This T cell receptor beta chain emerged from a study of blood T cells in healthy people across ages. CDR1 SGHDT and CDR2 YYEEEE come from the germline V gene. This CDR3 is 16 amino acids long. Trimming removed 1 base at V and 5 bases at J, with 17 bases between. Primed by a sample-barcoded 5' primer and a J-beta primer mix, a second PCR proceeded for about 6 to 12 cycles. One entry per CDR3 protein results from TCRdb running MiXCR on the 5' RACE reads. The data show approximately 810,000 distinct CDR3 sequences, with less than 35% seen just once and 17% held by the top ten. This clonotype was recorded at least ten times.

V gene TRBV5-6 combines with J gene TRBJ2-3; D possibly matches TRBD1 or TRBD2 (7 bases each). The receptor comes from a woman over 75 in good health. Sequenced: blood. As DNA, the CDR3 is TGTGCCAGCAGCTTGCCGACAGGGAGGGGCTTAGATACGCAGTATTTT. This codes for CASSLPTGRGLDTQYF.